These T cell receptor beta chains were read from a single sample in a study of early T cells in non-severe SARS-CoV-2 infection. TCRdb reprocessed the 5' RACE reads via MiXCR and lists one record per CDR3 protein. The sample lists 30,000 to 40,000 distinct CDR3 sequences, less than 5.5% occurring once. Specimen: whole blood. The receptors derive from an adult who was a healthcare worker with PCR-confirmed SARS-CoV-2 infection or an uninfected control (not recorded which). The CDR3 runs from the conserved cysteine through the conserved F or W. The D gene is left open where the match is weak. Only part of the rows carry a size: once, few, many, or a class if the clone is expanded.

size: .; V: TRBV11-2; J: TRBJ2-5; D: .; CDR3: CASSFAGLTQETQYF; DNA: TGTGCCAGCAGCTTTGCGGGGCTGACCCAAGAGACCCAGTACTTC
size: many; V: TRBV20-1; J: TRBJ1-5; D: TRBD1; CDR3: CSASQGTVNQPQHF; DNA: TGCAGTGCTAGTCAAGGGACAGTTAATCAGCCCCAGCATTTT
size: many; V: TRBV7-2; J: TRBJ2-1; D: .; CDR3: CASSLDSEQFF; DNA: TGTGCCAGCAGCTTGGACTCGGAGCAGTTCTTC
size: many; V: TRBV7-6; J: TRBJ2-2; D: TRBD2; CDR3: CASSPTSGATGELFF; DNA: TGTGCCAGCAGCCCGACTAGCGGGGCCACCGGGGAGCTGTTTTTT
size: many; V: TRBV7-3; J: TRBJ1-1; D: .; CDR3: CASSLGRATEAFF; DNA: TGTGCCAGCAGCTTAGGGCGGGCCACTGAAGCTTTCTTT
size: many; V: TRBV27; J: TRBJ1-2; D: .; CDR3: CASSSGSGGYTF; DNA: TGTGCCAGCAGTTCCGGATCGGGGGGCTACACCTTC
size: few; V: TRBV5-1; J: TRBJ1-1; D: TRBD1; CDR3: CASSPSGTGNTEAFF; DNA: TGCGCCAGCAGCCCCTCCGGGACAGGGAACACTGAAGCTTTCTTT
size: medium-sized; V: TRBV6-4; J: TRBJ1-5; D: .; CDR3: CASSGQDGQPQHF; DNA: TGTGCCAGCAGCGGCCAGGATGGTCAGCCCCAGCATTTT
size: many; V: TRBV19; J: TRBJ2-1; D: .; CDR3: CASTISHSQNNEQFF; DNA: TGTGCCAGCACGATATCTCACTCTCAAAATAATGAGCAGTTCTTC
size: few; V: TRBV19; J: TRBJ1-5; D: .; CDR3: CASSFAGRDQPQHF; DNA: TGTGCCAGTAGCTTTGCGGGTAGGGATCAGCCCCAGCATTTT
size: many; V: TRBV7-9; J: TRBJ1-3; D: .; CDR3: CASSLTRQDLLSGNTIYF; DNA: TGTGCCAGCAGCCTAACCCGACAGGACCTACTCTCTGGAAACACCATATATTTT